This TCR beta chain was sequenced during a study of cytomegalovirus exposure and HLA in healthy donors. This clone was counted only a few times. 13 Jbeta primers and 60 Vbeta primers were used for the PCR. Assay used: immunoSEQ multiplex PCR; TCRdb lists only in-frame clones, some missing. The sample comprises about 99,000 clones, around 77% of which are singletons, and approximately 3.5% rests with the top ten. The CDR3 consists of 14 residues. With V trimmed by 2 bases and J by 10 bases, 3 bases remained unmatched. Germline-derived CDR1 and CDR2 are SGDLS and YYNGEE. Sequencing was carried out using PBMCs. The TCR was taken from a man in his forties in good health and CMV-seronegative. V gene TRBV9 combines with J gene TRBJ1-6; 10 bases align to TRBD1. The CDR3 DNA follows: TGTGCCAGCAGCGTGGGACAGGGGCACTCACCCCTCCACTTT. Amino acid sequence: CASSVGQGHSPLHF. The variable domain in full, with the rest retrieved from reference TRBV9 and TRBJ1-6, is DSGVTQTPKHLITATGQRVTLRCSPRSGDLSVYWYQQSLDQGLQFLIQYYNGEERAKGNILERFSAQQFPDLHSELNLSSLELGDSALYFCASSVGQGHSPLHFGNGTRLTVT.